Below are 29 T cell receptor beta chains sequenced from a single sample in a study of cytomegalovirus exposure and HLA in healthy donors. Primers included in the PCR were 60 Vbeta and 13 Jbeta primers. Clones were sequenced by immunoSEQ multiplex PCR, and TCRdb holds only the in-frame ones, with some missing. Counted here are about 140,000 clones, roughly 80% occurring once; the ten biggest clones make up less than 1.5%. Sequenced sample: PBMCs. These receptors all come from a female donor in good health and CMV-seronegative.

The chain carries TRBV30 and TRBJ2-1; 10 bases are a match to TRBD2. The CDR3 is 15 residues long. With 5 bases clipped from V and 0 bases from J, the junction kept 4 bases outside the gene matches. The germline CDR1 and CDR2 sequences are GTSNPN and SVGIG (reference sequence). Here the CDR3 reads CAWVAGGSSYNEQFF. The CDR3 bases are TGTGCCTGGGTAGCGGGGGGTAGCTCCTACAATGAGCAGTTCTTC.

The chain combines TRBV27 with TRBJ1-1; TRBD1 agrees at 8 bases. CDR1 MNHEY and CDR2 SMNVEV come from the germline V gene (reference sequence). V shed 3 bases, J shed 8 bases, and the junction held 5 bases outside the gene matches. This CDR3 has 13 amino acids. The CDR3 here is CASSLRQGQEAFF. The CDR3 bases are TGTGCCAGCAGTTTGCGACAGGGGCAGGAAGCTTTCTTT.

CDR3 residues: CASSQEPGSNQPQHF. In nucleotides, the CDR3 is TGCGCCAGCAGCCAAGAACCGGGTAGCAATCAGCCCCAGCATTTT. The chain employs TRBV4-1 and TRBJ1-5; no reliable D call. CDR1 is MGHRA, CDR2 YSYEKL, per germline. This CDR3 has 15 amino acids. The V gene lost 0 bases and the J gene lost 0 bases, with 6 bases spanning the gap.

The J gene is TRBJ2-3, the V gene TRBV30; TRBD1 is a possible D gene (6 bases). Germline V lookup: CDR1 GTSNPN, CDR2 SVGIG (reference sequence). With 2 bases removed from V and 2 bases from J, the gap between germline ends came to 11 bases. The CDR3 length is 14 residues. The CDR3 region has the DNA TGTGCCTGGAGTCCCGGACAGTACACAGATACGCAGTATTTT. Protein sequence: CAWSPGQYTDTQYF.

The rearrangement joins TRBV7-7 to TRBJ2-1; 8 nucleotides match TRBD2. CDR1 and CDR2 from the germline V gene are SSHAT and FNYEAQ (reference sequence). J gave up 9 bases and V 6 bases, and 7 bases lay outside the gene matches. The CDR3 has 13 amino acids. CDR3 residues: CASRPAGAGEQFF. In nucleotides, the CDR3 is TGTGCCAGCAGACCAGCGGGAGCGGGTGAGCAGTTCTTC.

The V gene is TRBV29-1, the J gene TRBJ2-5; D remains unclear. Deletions cut 1 base from V and 4 bases from J, with 13 bases between. The CDR3 is made up of 14 amino acids. Germline assignment: CDR1 SQVTM and CDR2 ANQGSEA. CDR3 residues: CSVEAGGHGETQYF. The CDR3 coding sequence is TGCAGCGTTGAAGCCGGTGGGCACGGAGAGACCCAGTACTTC.

The chain employs TRBV27 and TRBJ2-5; 8 bases are shared with TRBD1. Germline CDR1 and CDR2: MNHEY and SMNVEV (reference sequence). V lost 2 bases, J lost 5 bases, and 1 base stayed unmatched. This CDR3 is 13 amino acids long. The CDR3: CASSLQGAETQYF. For the CDR3, the DNA is TGTGCCAGCAGTTTACAGGGGGCCGAGACCCAGTACTTC.

The CDR3 coding sequence is TGTGCCAGCAGCCCAAATAGCGGGAGGGCCCATTACGAGCAGTACTTC. The encoded protein is CASSPNSGRAHYEQYF. The chain joins TRBV5-4 to TRBJ2-7; 11 nucleotides agree with TRBD2. The V segment lost 4 bases and the J segment 4 bases; nucleotides outside the gene matches: 10. Germline assignment: CDR1 SGHNT and CDR2 YYREEE (reference sequence). The CDR3 extends over 16 amino acids.

The chain links TRBV29-1 to TRBJ2-7; TRBD2 matches at 9 bases. The CDR3 is made up of 14 amino acids. V lost 3 bases, J lost 1 base, and 4 bases stayed unmatched. Germline V lookup: CDR1 SQVTM, CDR2 ANQGSEA. In DNA, the CDR3 is TGCAGCGTTGACCCTAGCGGGACATCCTACGAGCAGTACTTC. Encoded protein: CSVDPSGTSYEQYF.

This rearrangement joins TRBV7-6 to TRBJ2-3; D perhaps matches TRBD1 (5 bases). The CDR3 has 14 residues. V was clipped by 5 bases and J by 2 bases, with 11 bases between them. The germline V gene has CDR1 SGHVS and CDR2 FNYEAQ. The CDR3 nucleotides are TGTGCCAGCAGCCCCCGCAGGGTCACAGATACGCAGTATTTT. Its translation: CASSPRRVTDTQYF.

This sequence joins TRBV19 and TRBJ2-7; unclear D gene. Trimming cost V 1 base and J 6 bases, with 16 bases left between them. Germline V gives CDR1 LNHDA, CDR2 SQIVND (reference sequence). This CDR3 has 15 residues. The CDR3 nucleotides are TGTGCCAGTAGTATAGCCCAGAACGGTCCAGGCGAGCAGTACTTC. Translation gives CASSIAQNGPGEQYF.

This chain uses TRBV10-2 with TRBJ1-2; the D gene is possibly TRBD1 (6 bases). Germline CDR1 reads WSHSY; CDR2 reads SAAADI. This CDR3 has 14 amino acids. The V and J ends lost 10 bases and 4 bases respectively, with 19 bases between them. In nucleotides, the CDR3 is TGCGCCATCCGGGAACCACAGGGTCCCTATGGCTACACCTTC. Its translation is CAIREPQGPYGYTF.

The rearrangement uses TRBV27 and TRBJ2-1, with 8 bases fitting TRBD1. Germline V gene lookup returns CDR1 MNHEY and CDR2 SMNVEV (reference sequence). The CDR3 has 15 residues. The junction had 10 bases not matched to a gene; V was cut back by 8 bases and J by 4 bases. In nucleotides, the CDR3 is TGTGCCAGCTGGACAGGGCAGGGCCCTTACAATGAGCAGTTCTTC. Protein: CASWTGQGPYNEQFF.

The genes are TRBV10-3 and TRBJ2-5; 7 bases match TRBD2. Germline V gene lookup returns CDR1 ENHRY and CDR2 SYGVKD. The CDR3 is 15 residues long. Trimming took 0 bases from V and 4 from J; bases not matched to a gene: 5. The CDR3 spells CAISESLAEGETQYF. DNA for the CDR3: TGTGCCATCAGTGAGTCTCTAGCGGAGGGAGAGACCCAGTACTTC.

The chain links TRBV9 to TRBJ2-3; 7 bases are shared with TRBD2. Germline CDR1 reads SGDLS; CDR2 reads YYNGEE. With 0 bases clipped from V and 6 bases from J, the junction kept 4 bases outside the gene matches. This CDR3 region has 14 residues. The CDR3 protein is CASSVGAGADTQYF. CDR3 in DNA: TGTGCCAGCAGCGTAGGCGCGGGAGCGGATACGCAGTATTTT.

This clone was detected only once. The chain carries TRBV4-1 and TRBJ1-1; 10 nucleotides match TRBD1. V dropped 1 base and J dropped 5; count of bases not matched to a gene: 4. CDR1 MGHRA and CDR2 YSYEKL come from the germline V gene. This CDR3 is 15 amino acids long. In DNA, the CDR3 is TGCGCCAGCAGCCAAGCCGGGACAGGGGCTACTGAAGCTTTCTTT. Its translation: CASSQAGTGATEAFF.

The V gene is TRBV4-2, the J gene TRBJ2-7; 9 bases align to TRBD2. The CDR3 runs to 16 residues. The germline gives CDR1 LGHNA, CDR2 YNFKEQ. The trim removed 0 bases at V and 4 bases at J, leaving 7 bases unmatched. CDR3 sequence: CASSQEWVAGGYEQYF. DNA of the CDR3: TGTGCCAGCAGCCAAGAGTGGGTTGCGGGAGGGTACGAGCAGTACTTC.

J is TRBJ2-7 and V is TRBV27, with TRBD2 matching over 7 bases. J was trimmed by 5 bases and V by 4 bases; bases with no gene match: 8. The CDR3 totals 14 residues. CDR1 and CDR2 from the germline V gene are MNHEY and SMNVEV (reference sequence). The CDR3 DNA reads as TGTGCCAGCAGTTCCCTTTTGACTAGCCACGAGCAGTACTTC. Its translation: CASSSLLTSHEQYF.

Relative to its sample, this clone is medium-sized (0.01 to 0.1%). This chain links TRBV6-6 with TRBJ1-5, with D unclear. Germline lookup yields CDR1 MNHNY and CDR2 SVGAGI (reference sequence). V dropped 7 bases and J dropped 5 bases, with 12 bases sitting between them. The CDR3 has 13 residues. CDR3 loop: CASTRPGDQPQHF. In DNA, the CDR3 is TGTGCCAGCACACGTCCGGGAGATCAGCCCCAGCATTTT.

The CDR3 DNA reads as TGTGCCAGCAGCCACTTGTGGGTTGGGAGGGACAGGGGGCTTCGTGGCTACACCTTC. Translating gives CASSHLWVGRDRGLRGYTF. The rearrangement joins TRBV5-6 to TRBJ1-2, with 12 positions matching TRBD1. Trimming took 4 bases from V and 7 from J; bases not matched to a gene: 20. The CDR3 length is 19 residues. From germline, CDR1 is SGHDT and CDR2 YYEEEE.

V is TRBV5-4 and J is TRBJ2-7; TRBD2 is a possible D gene (6 bases). Germline-derived CDR1 and CDR2 are SGHNT and YYREEE (reference sequence). V was shortened by 5 bases and J by 5 bases, with 14 bases between the two germline ends. The CDR3 has 13 residues. The CDR3 sequence: CASSWTGRNEQYF. CDR3 nucleotides: TGTGCCAGCAGTTGGACTGGGAGGAACGAGCAGTACTTC.

J is TRBJ1-2 and V is TRBV28; D is undetermined. Per the germline V gene, CDR1 is MDHEN and CDR2 is SYDVKM. The CDR3 is made up of 13 amino acids. V was shortened by 10 bases and J by 4 bases, with 16 bases between the two germline ends. The chain's CDR3 is CATRLGGGYGYTF. The CDR3 nucleotides are TGTGCCACCCGCCTGGGCGGAGGCTATGGCTACACCTTC.

The gene calls are TRBV2 and TRBJ1-2; 10 bases match TRBD1. The CDR3 contains 15 residues. V was pared by 5 bases and J by 8 bases, with 11 bases of the junction left unmatched. Germline CDR1 SNHLY, CDR2 FYNNEI. The CDR3 region is CASSSLVTGGNGYTF. Written as DNA, the CDR3 is TGTGCCAGCAGTTCACTCGTGACAGGGGGCAACGGCTACACCTTC.

The CDR3 coding sequence is TGTGCCAGCAGCCTCCCCCCCGGCAGGGCATCCTACAATGAGCAGTTCTTC. Its translation is CASSLPPGRASYNEQFF. This chain uses TRBV7-9 with TRBJ2-1; D is perhaps TRBD1 (5 bases). In germline, CDR1 is SEHNR, CDR2 FQNEAQ (reference sequence). The CDR3 spans 17 residues. Trimming removed 5 bases at V and 1 base at J, with 18 bases between.

This chain connects TRBV7-9 to TRBJ1-1; 7 bases are a match to TRBD1. Germline CDR1 is SEHNR and CDR2 is FQNEAQ (reference sequence). CDR3 length: 15 residues. The V segment lost 5 bases and the J segment 3 bases; nucleotides outside the gene matches: 9. The CDR3 nucleotides read TGTGCCAGCAGCCCGGACAGGATGTTGTACACTGAAGCTTTCTTT. Translation: CASSPDRMLYTEAFF.

The gene calls are TRBV6-1 and TRBJ2-3; unclear D gene. The CDR3 consists of 14 residues. Per the germline V gene, CDR1 is MNHNS and CDR2 is SASEGT. Trimming cost V 1 base and J 2 bases, with 7 bases left between them. The CDR3 sequence: CASSEERNTDTQYF. In DNA form, the CDR3 reads TGTGCCAGCAGTGAAGAGAGAAACACAGATACGCAGTATTTT.

CDR3 sequence (DNA): TGTGCCAGCAGTTTCCTGGAGGGCACTGAAGCTTTCTTT. Its protein is CASSFLEGTEAFF. The chain carries TRBV27 and TRBJ1-1; D is ambiguous. V was pared by 3 bases and J by 4 bases, with 9 bases between. The CDR3 extends over 13 amino acids. Germline V gene data show CDR1 as MNHEY and CDR2 as SMNVEV (reference sequence).

V is TRBV6-1 and J is TRBJ2-3; TRBD2 is a possible D gene (6 bases). Per germline, CDR1 MNHNS and CDR2 SASEGT. Trimming took 2 bases from V and 9 from J, leaving 12 bases between them. The CDR3 spans 13 residues. CDR3 in amino acids: CASSEPLAWTQYF. CDR3 in DNA: TGTGCCAGCAGTGAACCACTAGCTTGGACGCAGTATTTT.

J is TRBJ1-5 and V is TRBV2, with a tentative D call TRBD1 (6 bases). Germline V gene sequence: CDR1 SNHLY, CDR2 FYNNEI. This CDR3 has 16 residues. Trimming removed 4 bases from V and 0 bases from J, with 13 bases in between. The CDR3 here is CASSAQGDYSNQPQHF. For the CDR3, the DNA is TGTGCCAGCAGTGCACAGGGAGACTATAGCAATCAGCCCCAGCATTTT.